This TCR beta chain stems from a study of T-cell reconstitution after alpha-beta-depleted transplantation in children. A remark on this clonotype: No antigen is known for it.

General observations from the study: After one year, T-cell counts and TCRbeta diversity mostly came from new T cells.

Trimming removed 5 bases at V and 9 bases at J, with 23 bases between. This CDR3 comprises 16 residues. CDR1 and CDR2 from the germline V gene are SGHAT and FQNNGV. A TCRbeta library incorporating unique molecular identifiers was prepared. Each CDR3 protein gets one entry after TCRdb re-called the PCR reads with MiXCR. The table shows over 120,000 distinct CDR3 sequences, with about 8.8% occurring only once. The starting material was PBMCs, mostly from graft donor cells, obtained 180 days after TCRalphabeta/CD19-depleted stem cell transplant. The gene calls are TRBV11-2 and TRBJ2-1; D call uncertain. This clonotype was sampled from a female patient aged 2-10 years who had a stem cell transplant for congenital amegakaryocytic thrombocytopenia, so the T cells may come from the graft donor. CDR3 nucleotides: TGTGCCAGCAGCCCGAGTGACGGATACTCCGGGCTTGAGCAGTTCTTC. Translating it yields CASSPSDGYSGLEQFF.